The present T cell receptor beta chain was sequenced within a study of shared clonotypes between healthy human individuals (dated by TCRdb to about 2020). Study-wide context: A couple of women and a few men aged 18 to 49 years were included in the cohort. For each donor, CD4 naive and CD4 memory were each given three plates, CD8 naive was given two plates, and CD8 memory was given one plate. To estimate repertoire size and how much clonotypes are shared between individuals, the study performed deep sequencing of blood TCR repertoires from a handful of healthy adults. To increase sequencing depth and limit assay-specific biases, different laboratories used diverse techniques to prepare libraries and sequence TCR repertoires. Leukapheresis yielded between about 0.85 and 10 billion PBMCs per donor.

The donors were healthy, HIV-negative adults who had no recently reported acute infections or vaccinations. Only Caucasian adults living in Nashville, Tennessee, USA were represented among the donors. CD4+ T cells were enriched through magnetic negative selection, after which naive cells were positively selected on CD45RA and the remaining negative fraction served as the memory subset. Blood was collected by leukapheresis, and PBMCs were isolated by Ficoll-Histopaque density gradient centrifugation and then cryopreserved in liquid nitrogen vapor phase. Analytical flow cytometry was used to check the purity and quantity of each magnetically sorted T cell population. Genomic DNA was isolated from every sorted fraction and measured by UV absorbance on a Nanodrop 2000c. Results the study describes overall, beyond this receptor: When a few donors were compared, the shared fraction of clonotypes was around 5.1% for naive CD4, about 4% for naive CD8, 2.3% for memory CD4, and around 0.37% for memory CD8. Naive subsets generally had larger estimated clonotype richness than memory subsets. Pairwise subsampling indicated that sequencing depth was expected to affect the degree of clonotype sharing among donors. The small number of donors limited the genetic and exposure-history diversity represented. Clonotypes shared by all four sorted-subset donors showed higher generation probabilities than non-shared clonotypes. Only blood was sampled, and tissue TCR repertoires likely differ from those in blood. Rarefaction of sorted-subset datasets indicated incomplete sequencing despite the large sequencing depth.

V was cut back by 2 bases and J by 5 bases, leaving a gap of 9 bases between them. CDR1 is given as MNHNS and CDR2 as SASEGT, both from the germline V gene. The CDR3 contains 14 residues, cysteine and phenylalanine counted. Only CDR3 DNA is held: 42 bases, read in frame from base 1. Using the deep immunoSEQ assay, multiplex PCR amplified TCR CDR3 regions from genomic DNA. Extracted genomic DNA from each cell subset was distributed evenly across all wells of several immunoSEQ 96-well plates, and each plate was treated as a replicate. Each replicate PCR for sorted subsets received roughly 0.2 ug genomic DNA, equal to roughly 29,000 T cell genomes. The purified libraries were quantified using a Qubit 3.0 fluorometer, sized with a Bioanalyzer 2100, and then quantified again using the KAPA Library Quantification kit. Every immunoSEQ 96-well plate was sequenced on a separate single-read 150-cycle Illumina NextSeq 550 flow cell. As for how the authors treated the data: Because the immunoSEQ output included only junctional sequences and no quality scores, the filtering could not be the same as the filtering used for full-length reads. Sequences were annotated with PyIR, a Python wrapper for IgBLAST v1.9, using IMGT germline references to assign V/J genes and CDR3. Reads with weak V/J assignments (E-value above 1e-6), missing CDR3, stop codons, out-of-frame junctions, or ambiguous translated residues were removed. V3J clonotypes were defined as sequences sharing an identical inferred V gene, J gene, and CDR3 amino acid sequence. Percentage overlap between repertoires was calculated by dividing the number of shared unique clonotypes by the size of the smaller repertoire. RTK rarefaction, the Chao1 estimator, and Recon v2.1 estimates of unobserved clonotypes were used to assess repertoire richness. OLGA was used to compute generation probabilities for all TCRbeta clonotypes that the gDNA method yielded from a few donors. The table comes from immuneACCESS by way of TCRdb, which keeps in-frame sequences with V and J called. Part of the clones is missing from these tables; in studies checked, under half for an unresolved V gene and the rest for unknown reasons. That table furnishes V, J and clone size, whereas the DNA furnished D and trimming. This sample is represented by hundreds of thousands of clones; around 67% of them were singletons. Together, the top ten hold approximately 1.6% of the sample.

Worth noting for this clone: Its antigen is unknown. The sample holds no much larger clone one base away, and base qualities are not on file.

Sample: memory CD4+ T cells sorted from blood. The cell subset or site label here, explained by the study, means: CD45RA-negative fraction. The V gene is TRBV6-1 and the J gene is TRBJ1-4, and the D gene may be TRBD1, 6 bases matching. This sequence was found in a woman aged 25-40 years in good health. Read as DNA, the sequence is TGTGCCAGCAGTGAAAGGGGGAGGAATGAAAAACTGTTTTTT. The translation is CASSERGRNEKLFF.